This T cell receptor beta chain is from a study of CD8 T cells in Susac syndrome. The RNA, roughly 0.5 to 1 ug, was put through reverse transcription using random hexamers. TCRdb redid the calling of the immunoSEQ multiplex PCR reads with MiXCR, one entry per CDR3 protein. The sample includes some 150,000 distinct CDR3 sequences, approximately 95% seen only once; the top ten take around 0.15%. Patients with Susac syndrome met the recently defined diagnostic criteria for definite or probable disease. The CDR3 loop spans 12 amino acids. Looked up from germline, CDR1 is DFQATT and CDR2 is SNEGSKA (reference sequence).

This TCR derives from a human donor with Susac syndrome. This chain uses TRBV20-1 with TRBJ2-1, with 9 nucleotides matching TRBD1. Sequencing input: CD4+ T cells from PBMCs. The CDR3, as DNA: TGCACTACGACAGGGGGGGGCAATGAGCAGTTCTTC. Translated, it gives CTTTGGGNEQFF.